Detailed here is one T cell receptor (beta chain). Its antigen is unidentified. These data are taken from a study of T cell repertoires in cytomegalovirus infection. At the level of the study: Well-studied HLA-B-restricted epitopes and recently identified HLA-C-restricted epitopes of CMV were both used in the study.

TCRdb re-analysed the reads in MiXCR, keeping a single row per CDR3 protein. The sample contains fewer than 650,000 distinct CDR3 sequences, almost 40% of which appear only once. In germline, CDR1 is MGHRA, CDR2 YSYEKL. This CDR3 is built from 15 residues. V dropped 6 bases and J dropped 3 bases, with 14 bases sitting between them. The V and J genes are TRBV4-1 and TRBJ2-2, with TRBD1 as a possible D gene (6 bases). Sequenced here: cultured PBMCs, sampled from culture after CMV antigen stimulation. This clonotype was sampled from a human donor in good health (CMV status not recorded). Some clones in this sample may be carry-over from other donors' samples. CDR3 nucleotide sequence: TGCGCCAGCAGTGGGGCAGGGGTCTACACCGGGGAGCTGTTTTTT. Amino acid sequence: CASSGAGVYTGELFF.